This entry lists 32 T cell receptor beta chains sequenced from one sample in a study of CD8 T cells in ankylosing spondylitis. TCRdb itself ran the 5' RACE reads through MiXCR, one entry per CDR3 protein. The table has fewer than 150,000 distinct CDR3 sequences, about 7.3% seen once. The sample was blood, either unsorted or a sorted T cell fraction (not recorded which). Every receptor here comes from a female donor with ankylosing spondylitis or in good health (not recorded which).

Comment on this clonotype: A junction end diverges from the germline sequence, so it may reflect a read error. This chain connects TRBV9 to TRBJ1-5; D remains ambiguous. The CDR3 is made up of 13 amino acids. In germline, CDR1 is SGDLS, CDR2 YYNGEE. The CDR3 here is CTSSVNNNQPQHF. CDR3 in DNA: TGTACCAGCAGCGTGAATAACAATCAGCCCCAGCATTTT.

In its sample, this clonotype is medium-sized. This chain uses TRBV5-4 with TRBJ2-1; no clear D. CDR3 length: 13 residues. With 2 bases removed from V and 6 bases from J, the gap between germline ends came to 9 bases. The germline V gene encodes CDR1 SGHNT and CDR2 YYREEE (reference sequence). The CDR3 protein is CASSFYGRNEQFF. CDR3 bases: TGTGCCAGCAGCTTTTACGGACGCAATGAGCAGTTCTTC. Drawing the rest from reference TRBV5-4 and TRBJ2-1, the complete variable domain is ETGVTQSPTHLIKTRGQQVTLRCSSQSGHNTVSWYQQALGQGPQFIFQYYREEENGRGNFPPRFSGLQFPNYSSELNVNALELDDSALYLCASSFYGRNEQFFGPGTRLTVL.

The table lists this clonotype with many counts. The genes are TRBV5-1 and TRBJ1-1; tentatively, D is TRBD1 (6 bases). Germline lookup yields CDR1 SGHRS and CDR2 YFSETQ. Trimming shortened V by 0 bases and J by 4 bases, and 10 bases separated the two germline ends. The CDR3 is 14 residues long. Here the CDR3 reads CASSLGTAATEAFF. CDR3 sequence (DNA): TGCGCCAGCAGCTTGGGGACAGCGGCCACTGAAGCTTTCTTT.

This clonotype was observed many times. The chain links TRBV5-1 to TRBJ2-5, with 7 bases identical to TRBD1. Germline-derived CDR1 and CDR2 are SGHRS and YFSETQ. V lost 3 bases to trimming and J lost 2 bases; unmatched junction nucleotides: 4. The CDR3 consists of 14 residues. The CDR3 DNA reads TGCGCCAGCAGCTATGACAGGGTACAAGAGACCCAGTACTTC. Its translation: CASSYDRVQETQYF.

The table lists this clonotype with many counts. The gene calls are TRBV5-1 and TRBJ1-2; 7 nucleotides match TRBD1. The CDR3 loop spans 15 amino acids. Germline V gene data show CDR1 as SGHRS and CDR2 as YFSETQ. V gave up 0 bases and J gave up 3 bases; unmatched junction bases: 5. The CDR3 region has the DNA TGCGCCAGCAGCTTGGAGGGGGCCCGGTACTATGGCTACACCTTC. This translates into CASSLEGARYYGYTF.

This clonotype was picked up many times. V is TRBV18 and J is TRBJ2-1; D is perhaps TRBD1 (7 bases). Trimming took 6 bases from V and 4 from J, leaving 16 bases between them. Germline CDR1 reads KGHSH; CDR2 reads LQKENI. This CDR3 has 15 residues. In nucleotides, the CDR3 is TGTGCCAGCTCTGGAGGGGGCGGTCATTACAATGAGCAGTTCTTC. Translated: CASSGGGGHYNEQFF.

This clonotype was detected a few times. The chain has TRBV28 and TRBJ2-3, with no clear D. The germline gives CDR1 MDHEN, CDR2 SYDVKM. The CDR3 is 11 amino acids. Trimming pared 6 bases from V and 4 bases from J, leaving 5 bases between. This chain's CDR3 is CASREADTQYF. CDR3 coding DNA: TGTGCCAGCAGAGAGGCAGATACGCAGTATTTT.

The chain joins TRBV2 to TRBJ1-5; D remains unclear. The CDR3 length is 16 residues. V gave up 5 bases and J gave up 0 bases, with 14 bases separating them. CDR1 and CDR2 (germline): SNHLY, FYNNEI. The CDR3 region has the DNA TGTGCCAGCAGTTTAGCGGATCTCTATAGCAATCAGCCCCAGCATTTT. This gives the protein CASSLADLYSNQPQHF. Based on the CDR3 plus reference TRBV2 and TRBJ1-5, the full variable domain is EPEVTQTPSHQVTQMGQEVILRCVPISNHLYFYWYRQILGQKVEFLVSFYNNEISEKSEIFDDQFSVERPDGSNFTLKIRSTKLEDSAMYFCASSLADLYSNQPQHFGDGTRLSIL.

This clonotype has ten or more counts. The rearrangement uses TRBV5-1 and TRBJ2-1, with D perhaps being TRBD1 or TRBD2 (5 bases each). Trimming stripped 4 bases from V and 10 bases from J, with 18 bases between. The CDR3 spans 14 residues. Germline assignment: CDR1 SGHRS and CDR2 YFSETQ. CDR3 region: CASSTSRDPTEQFF. In DNA form, the CDR3 reads TGCGCCAGCAGCACCTCCCGGGACCCTACCGAGCAGTTCTTC.

This clonotype was recorded a few times. The CDR3 DNA is TGTGCCAGCAGCTTGGACGTAGGTTTAGGCTACACCTTC. Residues: CASSLDVGLGYTF. The chain recombines TRBV7-9 with TRBJ1-2; D gene uncertain. V lost 3 bases, J lost 8 bases, and 13 bases lay in between. CDR3 length: 13 residues. Germline V lookup: CDR1 SEHNR, CDR2 FQNEAQ (reference sequence).

A remark on this clonotype: A much larger clone lies one base from this, so it may be a read error. The rearrangement links TRBV2 to TRBJ1-6; TRBD1 is a possible D gene (5 bases). The CDR3 extends over 18 amino acids. Germline V CDR1 and CDR2: SNHLY, FYNNEI. Written as DNA, the CDR3 is TGTACCAGCAGTTTAAATTCTGGATCGGGGGTCGGTAATTCACCCCTCCACTTT. This gives the protein CTSSLNSGSGVGNSPLHF.

The V and J genes are TRBV5-1 and TRBJ2-7, with no clear D. V lost 0 bases to trimming and J lost 2 bases, with 9 bases between them. The germline CDR1 and CDR2 sequences are SGHRS and YFSETQ. The CDR3 is 14 residues long. The CDR3 spells CASSLVASTYEQYF. The CDR3, as DNA: TGCGCCAGCAGCTTGGTTGCCTCCACCTACGAGCAGTACTTC.

This clonotype was counted at least ten times. The chain recombines TRBV10-3 with TRBJ1-5; the D gene is possibly TRBD1 (5 bases). The CDR3 is 14 amino acids. The V end lost 6 bases, the J end lost 0 bases, and 9 bases lay between the germline ends. Germline CDR1 reads ENHRY; CDR2 reads SYGVKD. In DNA, the CDR3 is TGTGCCATCAGGGGGGACGGTAGCAATCAGCCCCAGCATTTT. Translating gives CAIRGDGSNQPQHF.

CDR3 bases: TGCGCCAGCAGCTTGGCTGGACAGGGAGTTTATGGCTACACCTTC. Translated, it gives CASSLAGQGVYGYTF. The rearrangement joins TRBV5-1 to TRBJ1-2; 8 bases align to TRBD1. The germline gives CDR1 SGHRS, CDR2 YFSETQ. V lost 0 bases and J lost 5; bases outside the gene matches: 6. The CDR3 totals 15 residues.

This clonotype appeared a few times. V usage is TRBV7-2 and J usage is TRBJ2-1; D not certain. The CDR3 totals 13 residues. The ends were cut back, 1 base at V and 9 bases at J, with 10 bases in the middle. Germline lookup yields CDR1 SGHTA and CDR2 FQGNSA. This chain's CDR3 is CASSLDKVIEQFF. The CDR3 DNA reads TGTGCCAGCAGCTTAGATAAGGTAATTGAGCAGTTCTTC.

The rearrangement joins TRBV10-2 to TRBJ2-7; 11 bases match TRBD2. The CDR3 spans 19 residues. Germline CDR1 is WSHSY and CDR2 is SAAADI. J was trimmed by 0 bases and V by 0 bases; bases with no gene match: 10. The DNA for the CDR3 is TGCGCCAGCAGTGAGTCTTCCCTAGCGGGGGGAGGGTTCTCCTACGAGCAGTACTTC. Protein: CASSESSLAGGGFSYEQYF.

This clonotype was detected only a few times. V usage is TRBV18 and J usage is TRBJ2-1; D call uncertain. V was clipped by 1 base and J by 4 bases, with 11 bases between them. The CDR3 spans 15 residues. Germline loops: CDR1 KGHSH, CDR2 LQKENI. The CDR3 reads CASSPLARTYNEQFF. The CDR3 DNA follows: TGTGCCAGCTCACCACTCGCTAGAACATACAATGAGCAGTTCTTC.

This clonotype was seen only a few times. The chain recombines TRBV5-1 with TRBJ1-1; possible D gene TRBD1, 6 bases. This CDR3 is 15 amino acids long. V was clipped by 4 bases and J by 3 bases, with 16 bases between them. The V gene's germline CDR1 is SGHRS and CDR2 YFSETQ. This CDR3 reads CASSPDLSGDTEAFF. CDR3 DNA: TGCGCCAGCAGCCCAGACCTATCAGGGGACACTGAAGCTTTCTTT. Full variable domain (rest looked up from reference TRBV5-1 and TRBJ1-1): KAGVTQTPRYLIKTRGQQVTLSCSPISGHRSVSWYQQTPGQGLQFLFEYFSETQRNKGNFPGRFSGRQFSNSRSEMNVSTLELGDSALYLCASSPDLSGDTEAFFGQGTRLTVV.

The sample holds many counts of this clonotype. The gene calls are TRBV27 and TRBJ1-6; D is unresolved. This CDR3 has 16 residues. V was trimmed by 8 bases and J by 0 bases, leaving 14 bases between them. Germline V gene sequence: CDR1 MNHEY, CDR2 SMNVEV (reference sequence). CDR3: CASGSPIGSYNSPLHF. DNA for the CDR3: TGTGCCAGCGGCTCTCCGATCGGCTCCTATAATTCACCCCTCCACTTT.

This clonotype was counted only a few times. The chain combines TRBV28 with TRBJ2-7; D is undetermined. Trimming removed 3 bases at V and 7 bases at J, with 10 bases between. The CDR3 is made up of 12 amino acids. The germline V gene has CDR1 MDHEN and CDR2 SYDVKM. DNA of the CDR3: TGTGCCAGCAGTTTGTTCCAGAGAGAGCAGTACTTC. This codes for CASSLFQREQYF. The full variable domain, its missing parts supplied by reference TRBV28 and TRBJ2-7, is DVKVTQSSRYLVKRTGEKVFLECVQDMDHENMFWYRQDPGLGLRLIYFSYDVKMKEKGDIPEGYSVSREKKERFSLILESASTNQTSMYLCASSLFQREQYFGPGTRLTVT.

Ten or more counts support this clonotype. This chain links TRBV6-1 with TRBJ1-1; no clear D gene. Deletions cut 5 bases from V and 4 bases from J, with 17 bases between. From germline, CDR1 is MNHNS and CDR2 SASEGT. CDR3 length: 15 amino acids. DNA for the CDR3: TGTGCCAGCAGTCCCATGGGTATCGGATCCACTGAAGCTTTCTTT. Its translation is CASSPMGIGSTEAFF.

This clonotype was picked up many times. The chain recombines TRBV5-5 with TRBJ2-3, with TRBD2 as a possible D gene (6 bases). CDR3 length: 15 amino acids. Germline-derived CDR1 and CDR2 are SGHKS and YYEKEE (reference sequence). Trimming took 4 bases from V and 2 from J, leaving 14 bases between them. CDR3 sequence: CASSGGVQATDTQYF. DNA of the CDR3: TGTGCCAGCAGCGGAGGGGTCCAGGCCACAGATACGCAGTATTTT.

Ten or more counts support this clonotype. V usage is TRBV27 and J usage is TRBJ1-5; D is unclear. Between the trimmed V and J ends, which lost 6 bases and 3 bases, there was a span of 9 bases. The CDR3 extends over 13 amino acids. Germline assignment: CDR1 MNHEY and CDR2 SMNVEV (reference sequence). The CDR3 region is CASRLNLNQPQHF. The DNA of the CDR3 is TGTGCCAGCAGATTGAACCTCAATCAGCCCCAGCATTTT.

The rearrangement links TRBV5-6 to TRBJ2-7; no definite D call. This CDR3 is built from 13 residues. Germline V CDR1 and CDR2: SGHDT, YYEEEE. V dropped 4 bases and J dropped 2 bases, with 10 bases sitting between them. The chain's CDR3 is CASSPPGPYEQYF. The CDR3 region has the DNA TGTGCCAGCAGCCCCCCCGGTCCCTACGAGCAGTACTTC.

Ten or more counts support this clonotype. This chain connects TRBV20-1 to TRBJ1-2; TRBD1 is a possible D gene (5 bases). CDR3 size: 13 residues. Between the trimmed V and J ends, which lost 3 bases and 0 bases, there was a span of 8 bases. Germline V gene data show CDR1 as DFQATT and CDR2 as SNEGSKA (reference sequence). CDR3 DNA: TGCAGTGCTAGCCGACAGCCTAACTATGGCTACACCTTC. It specifies CSASRQPNYGYTF.

This clonotype was observed many times. The chain has TRBV7-8 and TRBJ2-2; weak D call: TRBD1 (6 bases). Trimming took 3 bases from V and 7 from J, leaving 12 bases between them. Germline V gene lookup returns CDR1 SGHVS and CDR2 FQNEAQ. The CDR3 sequence is 14 residues long. CDR3 sequence reads: CASSFSGAVGELFF. The CDR3 coding sequence is TGTGCCAGCAGCTTCTCAGGGGCGGTCGGGGAGCTGTTTTTT.

This clonotype was counted a few times. The chain carries TRBV29-1 and TRBJ2-3; D perhaps matches TRBD2 (5 bases). Germline CDR1 and CDR2: SQVTM and ANQGSEA. Trimming removed 7 bases from V and 4 bases from J, with 18 bases in between. This CDR3 has 14 residues. The CDR3 is CSAGGTGGADTQYF. The DNA for the CDR3 is TGCAGCGCCGGCGGCACCGGAGGTGCAGATACGCAGTATTTT.

This clonotype was observed many times. The chain couples TRBV29-1 to TRBJ1-1; 8 bases are a match to TRBD1. CDR1 is SQVTM, CDR2 ANQGSEA, per germline. J lost 4 bases, V lost 7 bases, and 8 bases had no gene match. This CDR3 spans 13 amino acids. For the CDR3, the DNA is TGCAGCGCTAGGCAGGGGGCCGGCACTGAAGCTTTCTTT. It codes for CSARQGAGTEAFF.

This clonotype was detected many times. The rearrangement links TRBV18 to TRBJ2-7; TRBD1 matches at 8 bases. CDR3 length: 14 residues. Germline-derived CDR1 and CDR2 are KGHSH and LQKENI. The ends lost 4 bases at V and 5 bases at J; junction bases unmatched: 7. The CDR3 spells CASSRAQGGNEQYF. The DNA of the CDR3 is TGTGCCAGCTCACGAGCACAGGGGGGAAACGAGCAGTACTTC.

This clonotype has a count of ten or more. This chain joins TRBV30 and TRBJ1-3; D is perhaps TRBD1 (5 bases). Per germline, CDR1 GTSNPN and CDR2 SVGIG (reference sequence). The length of the CDR3 is 15 residues. V dropped 3 bases and J dropped 9 bases, with 21 bases sitting between them. The CDR3 loop is CAWSPWSSGGGTIYF. DNA of the CDR3: TGTGCCTGGAGCCCTTGGAGCAGCGGGGGTGGCACCATATATTTT.

In this sample, this clonotype turned up many times. The chain employs TRBV9 and TRBJ1-1, with 7 bases fitting TRBD1. Looked up from germline, CDR1 is SGDLS and CDR2 is YYNGEE. The CDR3 covers 14 residues. V was pared by 5 bases and J by 4 bases, with 8 bases of the junction left unmatched. The CDR3 loop reads CASSEGQQLTEAFF. CDR3 bases: TGTGCCAGCAGTGAGGGACAGCAGCTCACTGAAGCTTTCTTT.

There are many counts of this clonotype. The chain is built from TRBV28 and TRBJ2-4, with D perhaps matching TRBD1 (5 bases). V was pared by 2 bases and J by 6 bases, with 17 bases between. This CDR3 is built from 16 residues. Germline V gives CDR1 MDHEN, CDR2 SYDVKM. For the CDR3, the DNA is TGTGCCAGCAGTTTAGAGGTGTGGGGCACTTTAAACATTCAGTACTTC. It codes for CASSLEVWGTLNIQYF.